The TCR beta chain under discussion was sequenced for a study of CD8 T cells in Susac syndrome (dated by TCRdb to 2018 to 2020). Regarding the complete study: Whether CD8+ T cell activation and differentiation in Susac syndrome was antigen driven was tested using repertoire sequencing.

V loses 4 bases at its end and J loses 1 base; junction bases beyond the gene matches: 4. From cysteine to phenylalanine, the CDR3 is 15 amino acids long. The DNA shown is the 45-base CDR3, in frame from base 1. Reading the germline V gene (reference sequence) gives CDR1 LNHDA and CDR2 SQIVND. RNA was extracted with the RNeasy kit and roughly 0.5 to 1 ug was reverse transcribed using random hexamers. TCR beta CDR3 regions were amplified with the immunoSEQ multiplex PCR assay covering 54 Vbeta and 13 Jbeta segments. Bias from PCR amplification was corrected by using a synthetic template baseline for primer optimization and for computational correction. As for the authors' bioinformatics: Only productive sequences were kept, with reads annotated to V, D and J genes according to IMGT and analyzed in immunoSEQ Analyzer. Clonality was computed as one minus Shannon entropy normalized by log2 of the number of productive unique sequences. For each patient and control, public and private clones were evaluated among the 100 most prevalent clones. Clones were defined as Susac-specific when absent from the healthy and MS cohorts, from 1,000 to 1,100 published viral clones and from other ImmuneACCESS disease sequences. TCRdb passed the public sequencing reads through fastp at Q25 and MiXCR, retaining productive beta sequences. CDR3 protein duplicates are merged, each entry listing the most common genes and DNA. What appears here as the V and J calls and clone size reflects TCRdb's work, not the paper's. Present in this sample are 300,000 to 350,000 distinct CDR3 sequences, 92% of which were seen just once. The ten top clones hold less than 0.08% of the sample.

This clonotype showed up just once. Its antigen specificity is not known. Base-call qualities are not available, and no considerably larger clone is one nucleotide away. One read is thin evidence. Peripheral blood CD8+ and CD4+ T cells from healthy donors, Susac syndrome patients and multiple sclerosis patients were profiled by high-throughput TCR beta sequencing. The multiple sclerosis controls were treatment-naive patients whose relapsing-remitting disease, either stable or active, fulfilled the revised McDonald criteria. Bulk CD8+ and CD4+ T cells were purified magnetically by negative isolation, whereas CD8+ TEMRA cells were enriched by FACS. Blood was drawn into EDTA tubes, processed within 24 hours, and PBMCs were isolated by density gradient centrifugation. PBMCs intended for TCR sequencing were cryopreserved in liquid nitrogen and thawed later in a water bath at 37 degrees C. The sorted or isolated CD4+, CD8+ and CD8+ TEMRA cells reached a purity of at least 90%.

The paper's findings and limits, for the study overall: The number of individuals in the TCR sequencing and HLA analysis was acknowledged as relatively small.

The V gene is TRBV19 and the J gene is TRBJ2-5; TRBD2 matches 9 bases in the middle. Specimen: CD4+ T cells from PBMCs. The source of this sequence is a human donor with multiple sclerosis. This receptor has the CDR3 CASSSQRGAQETQYF. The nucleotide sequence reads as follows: TGTGCCAGTAGTAGCCAGCGGGGGGCCCAAGAGACCCAGTACTTC.